What follows are 21 T cell receptor beta chains derived from one specimen sequenced in a study of blood T cells in healthy people across ages. PCR was performed a second time for roughly 6 to 12 cycles using a sample-barcoded 5' primer and a J-beta primer mix. MiXCR, run by TCRdb on the 5' RACE reads, gives a single entry per CDR3 protein. This repertoire shows about 760,000 distinct CDR3 sequences, about 61% found once; its top ten account for approximately 24%. Material for sequencing was blood. The receptors stem from a man aged 40-49 years in good health.

The chain carries TRBV12-3 or TRBV12-4 and TRBJ2-7, with 12 bases identical to TRBD2. Trimming at V came to 9 bases and at J to 6 bases, leaving 6 bases not matched to a gene. This CDR3 has 13 amino acids. The CDR3 spells CASGLAGIGEQYF. The CDR3 DNA sequence: TGTGCCAGTGGACTAGCGGGAATTGGCGAGCAGTACTTC.

The V and J genes are TRBV29-1 and TRBJ2-3; TRBD2 matches at 8 bases. This CDR3 comprises 15 residues. Germline V gives CDR1 SQVTM, CDR2 ANQGSEA. With V trimmed by 1 base and J by 6 bases, 9 bases remained unmatched. CDR3 region: CSVEGRIQREDTQYF. The CDR3 DNA sequence: TGCAGCGTTGAAGGCCGGATCCAGCGGGAGGATACGCAGTATTTT.

CDR3 sequence reads: CASSLTARAYEQYF. Written as DNA, the CDR3 is TGTGCCAGCAGCTTAACGGCTAGAGCCTACGAGCAGTACTTC. The chain carries TRBV7-3 and TRBJ2-7; no reliable D call. The V and J ends lost 0 bases and 2 bases respectively, with 8 bases between them. In germline, CDR1 is SGHTA, CDR2 FQGTGA. The CDR3 has 14 residues.

The rearrangement links TRBV7-3 to TRBJ2-1, with 10 nucleotides matching TRBD2. The CDR3 consists of 15 residues. Trimming cost V 5 bases and J 8 bases; bases outside gene matches: 9. Germline V gene sequence: CDR1 SGHTA, CDR2 FQGTGA. In DNA, the CDR3 is TGTGCCAGCAGCACCCTAGCGGGAGTTTCCCATGAGCAGTTCTTC. Protein: CASSTLAGVSHEQFF.

The chain couples TRBV27 to TRBJ1-2; D gene unclear. The V and J ends lost 7 bases and 0 bases respectively, with 21 bases between them. CDR1 MNHEY and CDR2 SMNVEV come from the germline V gene (reference sequence). CDR3 length: 17 amino acids. CDR3 amino acids: CASTPLLGRQTNYGYTF. CDR3 bases: TGTGCCAGCACCCCACTCCTGGGCAGACAAACTAACTATGGCTACACCTTC.

The gene calls are TRBV5-1 and TRBJ2-5, with D unclear. CDR1 SGHRS and CDR2 YFSETQ come from the germline V gene. There are 15 residues in the CDR3. V was trimmed by 0 bases and J by 1 base, leaving 10 bases between them. For the CDR3, the DNA is TGCGCCAGCAGCTTGGGTAGGGCAAGCCAAGAGACCCAGTACTTC. Amino acid sequence: CASSLGRASQETQYF.

The rearrangement joins TRBV2 to TRBJ2-4; D not resolved. The CDR3 contains 12 residues. The germline CDR1 and CDR2 sequences are SNHLY and FYNNEI. The V end lost 5 bases, the J end lost 9 bases, and 11 bases lay between the germline ends. Here the CDR3 DNA reads TGTGCCAGCAGTTTCTTGCTCGGCATTCAGTACTTC. Protein: CASSFLLGIQYF.

This clonotype was detected a few times. This chain links TRBV5-1 with TRBJ2-1; TRBD2 matches 8 bases. The CDR3 is 14 amino acids. V lost 4 bases, J lost 4 bases, and 4 bases stayed unmatched. The V gene's germline CDR1 is SGHRS and CDR2 YFSETQ. This CDR3 is CASSPAGGYNEQFF. The DNA of the CDR3 is TGCGCCAGCAGCCCGGCGGGGGGTTACAATGAGCAGTTCTTC.

This rearrangement joins TRBV20-1 to TRBJ2-5; D gene ambiguous. Germline V gene data show CDR1 as DFQATT and CDR2 as SNEGSKA (reference sequence). The CDR3 is 15 residues long. The germline V and J ends were trimmed by 0 bases and 5 bases, with 16 bases remaining between them. The CDR3 reads CSARDLFGLGETQYF. CDR3 in DNA: TGCAGTGCTAGAGATCTTTTCGGCCTGGGTGAGACCCAGTACTTC.

The chain is built from TRBV28 and TRBJ2-7; perhaps TRBD1 as D (6 bases). This CDR3 has 14 residues. The germline CDR1 and CDR2 sequences are MDHEN and SYDVKM. Trimming pared 5 bases from V and 3 bases from J, leaving 14 bases between. CDR3 sequence (DNA): TGTGCCAGCAGTCTCCCGGGACACATCTACGAGCAGTACTTC. This gives the protein CASSLPGHIYEQYF.

Concerning this clonotype: A clone one base away is much larger, so this may be a read error. The chain has TRBV12-3 or TRBV12-4 and TRBJ2-3; no definite D call. This CDR3 spans 12 amino acids. Trimming stripped 7 bases from V and 0 bases from J, with 5 bases between. CDR3 coding DNA: TGTGCCAGCACCCTTAGCACAGATACGCAGTATTTT. Translated, it gives CASTLSTDTQYF.

This rearrangement joins TRBV6-2 or TRBV6-3 to TRBJ2-7; perhaps D is TRBD1 or TRBD2 (6 bases each). The DNA end is more similar to TRBJ2-5, so the J call may be wrong. The CDR3 covers 17 residues. Germline lookup yields CDR1 MNHEY and CDR2 SVGEGT. CDR3 nucleotide sequence: TGTGCCAGCACCCCGGGTCGGGGGCGTAGGGCTAAAGAGACCCAGTACTTC. Amino acid sequence: CASTPGRGRRAKETQYF.

This clonotype occurred once. This CDR3 is CASSQVGTGSYSNQPQHF. For the CDR3, the DNA is TGTGCCAGCAGCCAAGTCGGGACAGGGTCTTATAGCAATCAGCCCCAGCATTTT. J is TRBJ1-5 and V is TRBV4-2; the match to TRBD1 covers 9 bases. Germline V lookup: CDR1 LGHNA, CDR2 YNFKEQ. V trimming: 1 base; J trimming: 0 bases; junction bases outside the gene matches: 7. The length of the CDR3 is 18 residues.

The chain carries TRBV11-1 and TRBJ2-1; D is ambiguous. CDR3 size: 13 residues. V dropped 6 bases and J dropped 6 bases, with 12 bases sitting between them. Germline V gene data show CDR1 as SGHAT and CDR2 as FQDESV (reference sequence). Written as DNA, the CDR3 is TGTGCCAGCAGTCGACCCTCGAGCAATGAGCAGTTCTTC. This sequence encodes CASSRPSSNEQFF.

The sample holds a few counts of this clonotype. The rearrangement links TRBV7-2 to TRBJ2-7; no firm D call. The tail of the sequence fits TRBJ2-5 better, so the J call may be wrong. Germline V lookup: CDR1 SGHTA, CDR2 FQGNSA. The CDR3 length is 12 residues. This CDR3 reads CASSRDWETQYF. CDR3 sequence (DNA): TGTGCCAGCAGTCGCGATTGGGAGACCCAGTACTTC.

The chain is built from TRBV7-2 and TRBJ1-2; maybe TRBD1 (6 bases). There are 16 residues in the CDR3. V was shortened by 3 bases and J by 2 bases, with 16 bases between the two germline ends. Germline V gives CDR1 SGHTA, CDR2 FQGNSA. The CDR3 protein is CASSFWGRRGNYGYTF. The CDR3, as DNA: TGTGCCAGCAGCTTCTGGGGGCGACGGGGGAACTATGGCTACACCTTC.

This CDR3 is CASRPDQRGVNGYTF. The CDR3 bases are TGCGCCAGCAGACCCGACCAGCGGGGGGTCAATGGCTACACCTTC. The chain has TRBV5-1 and TRBJ1-2; the D gene is possibly TRBD1 (5 bases). The CDR3 covers 15 residues. Trimming cost V 5 bases and J 6 bases, with 20 bases left between them. CDR1 and CDR2 from the germline V gene are SGHRS and YFSETQ.

This clonotype was seen just once. The rearrangement links TRBV6-1 to TRBJ1-1; D might be TRBD1 (5 bases). Per germline, CDR1 MNHNS and CDR2 SASEGT. Between the trimmed V and J ends, which lost 1 base and 7 bases, there was a span of 16 bases. The CDR3 spans 15 residues. CDR3 loop: CASSEVGRTGCEAFF. CDR3 coding DNA: TGTGCCAGCAGTGAAGTAGGCCGAACAGGATGTGAAGCTTTCTTT.

The V call is TRBV4-1, the J call TRBJ2-3; 9 nucleotides align to TRBD1. J lost 6 bases, V lost 0 bases, and 7 bases had no gene match. This CDR3 spans 16 amino acids. Per the germline V gene, CDR1 is MGHRA and CDR2 is YSYEKL. CDR3 nucleotide sequence: TGCGCCAGCAGCCAAGATGGGACAGGGTGGGGGGATACGCAGTATTTT. This encodes CASSQDGTGWGDTQYF.

This clonotype occurred once. The J gene is TRBJ2-7, the V gene TRBV29-1; tentatively, D is TRBD2 (6 bases). Trimming left V 3 bases short and J 7 bases short, with 19 bases between. The length of the CDR3 is 14 residues. From germline, CDR1 is SQVTM and CDR2 ANQGSEA. The CDR3 loop is CSVDRGAPSGEQYF. In nucleotides, the CDR3 is TGCAGCGTTGATCGCGGGGCCCCCTCCGGGGAGCAGTACTTC.

This clonotype has only a few counts. CDR3 amino acids: CASSRGREQETQYF. The DNA of the CDR3 is TGTGCCAGCTCACGGGGGCGGGAACAAGAGACCCAGTACTTC. V is TRBV18 and J is TRBJ2-5; D possibly uses TRBD1 or TRBD2 (6 bases each). V was pared by 4 bases and J by 2 bases, with 11 bases between. CDR3 size: 14 residues. CDR1 and CDR2 from the germline V gene are KGHSH and LQKENI.